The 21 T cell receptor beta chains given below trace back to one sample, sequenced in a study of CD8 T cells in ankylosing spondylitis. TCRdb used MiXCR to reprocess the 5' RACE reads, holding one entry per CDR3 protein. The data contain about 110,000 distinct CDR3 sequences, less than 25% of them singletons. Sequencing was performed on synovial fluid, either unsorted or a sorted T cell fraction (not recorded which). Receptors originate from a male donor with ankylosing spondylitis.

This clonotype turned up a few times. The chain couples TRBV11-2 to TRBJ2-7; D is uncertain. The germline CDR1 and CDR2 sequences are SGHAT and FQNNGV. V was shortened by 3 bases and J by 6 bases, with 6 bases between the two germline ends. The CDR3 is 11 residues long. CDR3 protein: CASSLAGEQYF. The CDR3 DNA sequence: TGTGCCAGCAGCTTGGCTGGCGAGCAGTACTTC.

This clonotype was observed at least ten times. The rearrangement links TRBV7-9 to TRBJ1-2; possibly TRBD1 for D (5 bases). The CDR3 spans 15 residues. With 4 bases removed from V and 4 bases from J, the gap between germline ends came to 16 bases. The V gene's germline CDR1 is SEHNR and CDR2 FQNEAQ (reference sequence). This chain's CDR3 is CASSSTGQGGYGYTF. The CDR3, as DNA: TGTGCCAGCAGCTCGACCGGACAAGGAGGCTATGGCTACACCTTC.

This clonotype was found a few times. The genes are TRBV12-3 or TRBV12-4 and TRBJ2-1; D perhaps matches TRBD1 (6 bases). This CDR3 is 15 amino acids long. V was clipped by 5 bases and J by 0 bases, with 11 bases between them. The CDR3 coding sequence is TGTGCCAGCAGTGCCGGGACACCCTCCTACAATGAGCAGTTCTTC. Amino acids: CASSAGTPSYNEQFF.

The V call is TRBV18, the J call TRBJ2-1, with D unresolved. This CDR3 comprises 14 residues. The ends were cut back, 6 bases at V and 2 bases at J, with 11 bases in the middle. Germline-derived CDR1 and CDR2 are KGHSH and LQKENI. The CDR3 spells CASSSPGTYNEQFF. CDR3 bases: TGTGCCAGCTCCTCGCCTGGTACCTACAATGAGCAGTTCTTC.

CDR3 amino acids: CASSRQGVGYGYTF. CDR3 DNA: TGTGCCAGCAGTCGACAGGGGGTGGGCTATGGCTACACCTTC. The gene calls are TRBV12-3 or TRBV12-4 and TRBJ1-2, with 9 bases matching TRBD1. The V and J ends lost 5 bases and 4 bases, in that order; junction bases with no gene match: 5. CDR3 length: 14 residues.

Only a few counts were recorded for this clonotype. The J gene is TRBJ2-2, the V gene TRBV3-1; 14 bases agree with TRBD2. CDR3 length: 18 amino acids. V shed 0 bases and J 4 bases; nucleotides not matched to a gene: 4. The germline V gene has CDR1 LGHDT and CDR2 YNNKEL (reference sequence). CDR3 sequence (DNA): TGTGCCAGCAGCCAAGAGACTAGCGGGAGGGCGGGCACCGGGGAGCTGTTTTTT. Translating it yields CASSQETSGRAGTGELFF.

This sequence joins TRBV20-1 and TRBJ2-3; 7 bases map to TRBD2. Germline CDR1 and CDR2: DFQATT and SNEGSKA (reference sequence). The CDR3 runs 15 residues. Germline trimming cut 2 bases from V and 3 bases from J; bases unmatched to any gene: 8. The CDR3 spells CSARTPSGDTDTQYF. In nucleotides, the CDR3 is TGCAGTGCTAGAACGCCTAGCGGAGATACAGATACGCAGTATTTT.

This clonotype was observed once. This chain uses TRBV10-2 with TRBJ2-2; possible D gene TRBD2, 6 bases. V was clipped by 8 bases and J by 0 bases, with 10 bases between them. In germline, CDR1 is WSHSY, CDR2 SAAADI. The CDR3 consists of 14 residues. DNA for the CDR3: TGCGCCAGCTTGGCGGGGCCGAACACCGGGGAGCTGTTTTTT. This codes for CASLAGPNTGELFF.

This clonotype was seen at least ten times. This CDR3 is CAWSVTGGEKLFF. CDR3 DNA: TGTGCCTGGAGTGTAACGGGGGGAGAAAAACTGTTTTTT. V gene TRBV30 combines with J gene TRBJ1-4; the D gene is possibly TRBD1 (5 bases). The ends were cut back, 0 bases at V and 8 bases at J, with 10 bases in the middle. This CDR3 is built from 13 residues. Germline V gene data show CDR1 as GTSNPN and CDR2 as SVGIG (reference sequence).

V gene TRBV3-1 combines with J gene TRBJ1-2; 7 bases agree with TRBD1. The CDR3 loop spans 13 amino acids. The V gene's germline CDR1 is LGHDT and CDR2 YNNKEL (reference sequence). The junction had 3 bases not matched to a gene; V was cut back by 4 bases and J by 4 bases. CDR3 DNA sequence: TGTGCCAGCAGCCCCGGGACAGCCTATGGCTACACCTTC. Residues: CASSPGTAYGYTF.

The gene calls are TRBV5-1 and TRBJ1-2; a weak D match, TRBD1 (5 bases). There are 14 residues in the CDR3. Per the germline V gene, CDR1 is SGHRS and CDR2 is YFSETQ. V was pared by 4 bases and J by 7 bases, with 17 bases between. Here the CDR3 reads CASSPVAGTSGYTF. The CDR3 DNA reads TGCGCCAGCAGCCCGGTGGCAGGGACCTCTGGCTACACCTTC.

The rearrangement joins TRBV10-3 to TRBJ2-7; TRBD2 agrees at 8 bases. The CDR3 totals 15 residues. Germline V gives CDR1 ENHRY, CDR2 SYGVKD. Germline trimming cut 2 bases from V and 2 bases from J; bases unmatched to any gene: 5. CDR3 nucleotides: TGTGCCATCAGTGAGCACAGCGGGAGTGCCTACGAGCAGTACTTC. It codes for CAISEHSGSAYEQYF.

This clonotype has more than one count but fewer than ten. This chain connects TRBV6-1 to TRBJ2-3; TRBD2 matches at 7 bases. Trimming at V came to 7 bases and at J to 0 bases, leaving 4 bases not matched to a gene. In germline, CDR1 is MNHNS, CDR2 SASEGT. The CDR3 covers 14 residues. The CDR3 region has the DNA TGTGCCAGCACGACTAGCCTTAGCACAGATACGCAGTATTTT. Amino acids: CASTTSLSTDTQYF.

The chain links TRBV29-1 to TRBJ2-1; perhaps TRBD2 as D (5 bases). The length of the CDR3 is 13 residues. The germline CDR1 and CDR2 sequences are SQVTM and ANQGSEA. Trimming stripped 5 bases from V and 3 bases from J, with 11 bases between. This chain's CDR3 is CSVWLAYYNEQFF. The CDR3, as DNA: TGCAGCGTTTGGTTAGCGTACTACAATGAGCAGTTCTTC.

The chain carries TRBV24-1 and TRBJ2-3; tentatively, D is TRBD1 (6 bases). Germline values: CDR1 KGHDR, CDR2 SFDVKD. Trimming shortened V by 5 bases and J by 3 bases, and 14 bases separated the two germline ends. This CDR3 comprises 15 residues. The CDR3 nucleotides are TGTGCCACCAGTGTACAGGGTGGTGGAACAGATACGCAGTATTTT. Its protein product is CATSVQGGGTDTQYF.

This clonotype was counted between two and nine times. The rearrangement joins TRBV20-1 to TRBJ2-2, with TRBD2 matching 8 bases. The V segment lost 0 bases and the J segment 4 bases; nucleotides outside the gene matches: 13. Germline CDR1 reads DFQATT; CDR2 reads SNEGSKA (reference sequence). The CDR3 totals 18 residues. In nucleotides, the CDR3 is TGCAGTGCTAGAGATCGAAATCCCCGGGAGGGCAGCACCGGGGAGCTGTTTTTT. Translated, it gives CSARDRNPREGSTGELFF.

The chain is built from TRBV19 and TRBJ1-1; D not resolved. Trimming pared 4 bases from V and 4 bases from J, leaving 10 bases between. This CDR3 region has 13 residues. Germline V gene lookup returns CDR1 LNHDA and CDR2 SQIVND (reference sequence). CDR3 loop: CASSNRAATEAFF. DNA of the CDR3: TGTGCCAGTAGTAATAGGGCAGCCACTGAAGCTTTCTTT.

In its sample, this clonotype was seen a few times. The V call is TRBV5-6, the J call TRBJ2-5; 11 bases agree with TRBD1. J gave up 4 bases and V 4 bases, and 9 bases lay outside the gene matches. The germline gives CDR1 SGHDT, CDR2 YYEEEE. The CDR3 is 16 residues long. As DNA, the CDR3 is TGTGCCAGCAGCCCATATGCCGGGACAGGGGGAGAGACCCAGTACTTC. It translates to CASSPYAGTGGETQYF.

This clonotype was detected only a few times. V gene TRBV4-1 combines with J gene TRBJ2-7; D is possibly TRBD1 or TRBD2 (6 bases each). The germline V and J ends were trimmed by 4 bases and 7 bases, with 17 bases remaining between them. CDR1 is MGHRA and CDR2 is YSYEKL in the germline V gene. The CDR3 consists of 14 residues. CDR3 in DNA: TGCGCCAGCAGCCCGGGGGCATTTCCTACGGAGCAGTACTTC. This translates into CASSPGAFPTEQYF.

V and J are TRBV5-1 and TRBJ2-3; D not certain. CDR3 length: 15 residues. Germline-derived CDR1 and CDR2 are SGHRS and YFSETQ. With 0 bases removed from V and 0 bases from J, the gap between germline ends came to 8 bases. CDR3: CASSLEYASTDTQYF. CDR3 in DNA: TGCGCCAGCAGCTTGGAGTATGCTAGCACAGATACGCAGTATTTT. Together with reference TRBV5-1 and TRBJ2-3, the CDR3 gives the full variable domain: KAGVTQTPRYLIKTRGQQVTLSCSPISGHRSVSWYQQTPGQGLQFLFEYFSETQRNKGNFPGRFSGRQFSNSRSEMNVSTLELGDSALYLCASSLEYASTDTQYFGPGTRLTVL.

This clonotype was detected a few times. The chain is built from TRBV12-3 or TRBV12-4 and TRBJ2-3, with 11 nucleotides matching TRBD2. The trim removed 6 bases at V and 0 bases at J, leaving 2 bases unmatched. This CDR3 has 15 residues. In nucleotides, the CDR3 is TGTGCCAGCAGCTGGACTAGCGGGAGCACAGATACGCAGTATTTT. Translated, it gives CASSWTSGSTDTQYF.